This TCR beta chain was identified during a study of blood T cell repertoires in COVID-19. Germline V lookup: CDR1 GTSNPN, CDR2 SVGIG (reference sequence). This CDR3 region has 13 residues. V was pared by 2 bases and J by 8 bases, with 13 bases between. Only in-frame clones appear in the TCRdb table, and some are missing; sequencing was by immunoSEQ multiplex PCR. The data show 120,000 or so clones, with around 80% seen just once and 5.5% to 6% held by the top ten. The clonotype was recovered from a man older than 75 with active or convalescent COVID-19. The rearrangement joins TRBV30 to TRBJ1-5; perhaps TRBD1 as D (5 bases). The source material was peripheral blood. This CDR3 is CAWSISGEKPQHF. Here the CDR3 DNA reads TGTGCCTGGAGTATTTCGGGGGAGAAGCCCCAGCATTTT. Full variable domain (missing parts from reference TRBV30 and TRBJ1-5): SQTIHQWPATLVQPVGSPLSLECTVEGTSNPNLYWYRQAAGRGLQLLFYSVGIGQISSEVPQNLSASRPQDRQFILSSKKLLLSDSGFYLCAWSISGEKPQHFGDGTRLSIL.